Below are 17 T cell receptor beta chains sequenced from a single sample in a study of OX40 agonist ivuxolimab in advanced cancers. TCRdb keeps only in-frame clones here, not all; method: immunoSEQ multiplex PCR. The table has about 54,000 clones, approximately 89% seen once. The source was CD4+ or CD8+ T cells sorted from blood, collected in a trial of the OX40 agonist ivuxolimab. All receptors come from an adult with an advanced solid tumor such as melanoma, head and neck, liver or kidney cancer.

This rearrangement joins TRBV4-3 to TRBJ1-2; D remains ambiguous. V was clipped by 4 bases and J by 1 base, with 10 bases between them. CDR3 length: 14 amino acids. The germline V gene has CDR1 LGHNA and CDR2 YSLEER. CDR3 loop: CASSPSKGNYGYTF. The CDR3 region has the DNA TGCGCCAGCAGCCCTAGCAAGGGTAACTATGGCTACACCTTC.

The rearrangement joins TRBV30 to TRBJ2-3; 11 nucleotides line up with TRBD2. Germline V CDR1 and CDR2: GTSNPN, SVGIG (reference sequence). V lost 4 bases and J lost 4; bases outside the gene matches: 7. The CDR3 length is 15 residues. Written as DNA, the CDR3 is TGTGCCTGGACTCCGGGACTAGCGGAGCCAGATACGCAGTATTTT. It specifies CAWTPGLAEPDTQYF.

This clone was seen only once. This chain uses TRBV7-9 with TRBJ2-5; no clear D gene. Germline lookup yields CDR1 SEHNR and CDR2 FQNEAQ (reference sequence). The CDR3 extends over 15 amino acids. Trimming left V 5 bases short and J 2 bases short, with 15 bases between. DNA of the CDR3: TGTGCCAGCAGCCCGGCGACACTACCTCAAGAGACCCAGTACTTC. Amino acid sequence: CASSPATLPQETQYF.

The chain couples TRBV6-1 to TRBJ2-7; D is unclear. Germline values: CDR1 MNHNS, CDR2 SASEGT. V lost 2 bases to trimming and J lost 6 bases, with 8 bases between them. The CDR3 has 12 residues. The CDR3 sequence is CASSEPSPEQYF. For the CDR3, the DNA is TGTGCCAGCAGTGAACCCTCGCCCGAGCAGTACTTC.

V and J are TRBV4-3 and TRBJ1-5; D not resolved. Germline-derived CDR1 and CDR2 are LGHNA and YSLEER. Trimming took 0 bases from V and 0 from J, leaving 9 bases between them. The CDR3 runs 16 residues. CDR3 sequence reads: CASSQDRSYSNQPQHF. CDR3 coding DNA: TGCGCCAGCAGCCAAGATAGAAGTTATAGCAATCAGCCCCAGCATTTT.

The rearrangement uses TRBV6-1 and TRBJ1-1; perhaps TRBD1 as D (5 bases). CDR1 and CDR2 (germline): MNHNS, SASEGT. The length of the CDR3 is 13 residues. Between the trimmed V and J ends, which lost 8 bases and 4 bases, there was a span of 14 bases. This CDR3 reads CASGGGASTEAFF. The CDR3 DNA is TGTGCCAGCGGGGGAGGGGCCAGCACTGAAGCTTTCTTT.

The rearrangement joins TRBV5-8 to TRBJ2-4, with D perhaps being TRBD1 or TRBD2 (6 bases each). There are 17 residues in the CDR3. The V and J ends lost 0 bases and 0 bases respectively, with 13 bases between them. The V gene's germline CDR1 is SGHTS and CDR2 YDEGEE. The CDR3 DNA reads as TGTGCCAGCAGCTTGGAGTTAGGGGGACTAGCCAAAAACATTCAGTACTTC. Its translation: CASSLELGGLAKNIQYF.

The CDR3 nucleotides are TGCGCCAGCAGCCAAGATCAAGGGGCCCTCGCTAACTATGGCTACACCTTC. This translates into CASSQDQGALANYGYTF. The chain uses TRBV4-1 and TRBJ1-2, with D possibly matching TRBD1 (5 bases). The CDR3 runs 17 residues. Looked up from germline, CDR1 is MGHRA and CDR2 is YSYEKL. Deletions cut 0 bases from V and 0 bases from J, with 14 bases between.

The rearrangement links TRBV6-5 to TRBJ1-1, with TRBD1 matching 8 bases. Germline V lookup: CDR1 MNHEY, CDR2 SVGAGI. V trimming: 3 bases; J trimming: 6 bases; junction bases outside the gene matches: 9. CDR3 length: 15 amino acids. The CDR3 reads CASSYQKGQGAEAFF. CDR3 sequence (DNA): TGTGCCAGCAGTTATCAAAAAGGACAGGGTGCTGAAGCTTTCTTT.

This chain connects TRBV4-3 to TRBJ1-2; D perhaps matches TRBD1 (5 bases). V lost 0 bases and J 8 bases, leaving 16 bases between the germline ends. Per germline, CDR1 LGHNA and CDR2 YSLEER. This CDR3 comprises 15 residues. This CDR3 reads CASSQDGNPGSGYTF. DNA of the CDR3: TGCGCCAGCAGCCAAGATGGGAACCCAGGGTCCGGCTACACCTTC.

The chain carries TRBV10-3 and TRBJ2-1, with unresolved D. Germline V gene sequence: CDR1 ENHRY, CDR2 SYGVKD. The ends were cut back, 5 bases at V and 0 bases at J, with 11 bases in the middle. The CDR3 has 15 residues. The chain's CDR3 is CAISHGMSSYNEQFF. DNA for the CDR3: TGTGCCATCAGTCACGGCATGAGCTCCTACAATGAGCAGTTCTTC.

The chain is built from TRBV6-5 and TRBJ1-2, with 10 bases aligning to TRBD1. CDR3 length equals 14 residues. The V and J ends lost 0 bases and 5 bases, in that order; junction bases with no gene match: 0. Per the germline V gene, CDR1 is MNHEY and CDR2 is SVGAGI. CDR3: CASSYSGQGYGYTF. The CDR3 coding sequence is TGTGCCAGCAGTTACTCGGGACAGGGGTATGGCTACACCTTC.

The CDR3 is CASSASPGTSGRPEVSGELFF. The CDR3 bases are TGTGCCAGCAGCGCTTCGCCCGGGACTAGCGGGAGGCCGGAGGTTTCCGGGGAGCTGTTTTTT. V and J are TRBV9 and TRBJ2-2, with TRBD2 matching over 15 bases. This CDR3 is built from 21 residues. CDR1 is SGDLS and CDR2 is YYNGEE in the germline V gene. V dropped 3 bases and J dropped 6; count of bases not matched to a gene: 18.

CDR3 DNA sequence: TGCGCCAGCAGCCAAGACAGGACAGGGGGGCATCAGCCCCAGCATTTT. It encodes CASSQDRTGGHQPQHF. The rearrangement links TRBV4-3 to TRBJ1-5, with TRBD1 identical over 10 bases. The germline V gene has CDR1 LGHNA and CDR2 YSLEER. The V segment lost 0 bases and the J segment 5 bases; nucleotides outside the gene matches: 4. There are 16 residues in the CDR3.

V is TRBV7-9 and J is TRBJ2-7; D might be TRBD2 (6 bases). The CDR3 is 13 residues long. Germline V gene data show CDR1 as SEHNR and CDR2 as FQNEAQ (reference sequence). V dropped 4 bases and J dropped 3 bases, with 10 bases sitting between them. The CDR3 DNA reads TGTGCCAGCAGCTCCGGACTAATCTACGAGCAGTACTTC. Translation: CASSSGLIYEQYF.

The chain has TRBV6-1 and TRBJ2-6; D remains ambiguous. CDR1 is MNHNS and CDR2 is SASEGT in the germline V gene. The CDR3 covers 13 residues. The ends were cut back, 6 bases at V and 4 bases at J, with 7 bases in the middle. CDR3 protein: CASRLGGANVLTF. The CDR3 DNA reads TGTGCCAGCAGACTCGGCGGGGCCAACGTCCTGACTTTC.

The chain recombines TRBV15 with TRBJ2-6; D unclear. V shed 1 base and J shed 4 bases, with 20 bases lying between them. The CDR3 extends over 19 amino acids. Germline CDR1 is LNHNV and CDR2 is YYDKDF (reference sequence). The DNA for the CDR3 is TGTGCCACCAGCAGAGGAGACGGCAGCATTGGGTTCGGGGCCAACGTCCTGACTTTC. Protein: CATSRGDGSIGFGANVLTF.